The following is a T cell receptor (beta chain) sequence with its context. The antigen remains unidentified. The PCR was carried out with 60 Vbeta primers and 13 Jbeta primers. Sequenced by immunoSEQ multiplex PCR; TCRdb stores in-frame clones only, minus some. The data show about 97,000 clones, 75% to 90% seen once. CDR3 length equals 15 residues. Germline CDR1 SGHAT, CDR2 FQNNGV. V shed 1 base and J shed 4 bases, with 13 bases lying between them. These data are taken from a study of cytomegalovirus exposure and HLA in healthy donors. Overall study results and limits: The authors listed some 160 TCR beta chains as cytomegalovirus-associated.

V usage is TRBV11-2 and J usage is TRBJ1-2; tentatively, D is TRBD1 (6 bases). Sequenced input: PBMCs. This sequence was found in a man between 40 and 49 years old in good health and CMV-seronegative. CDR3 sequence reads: CASSLGTAVIYGYTF. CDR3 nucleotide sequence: TGTGCCAGCAGCTTAGGGACAGCAGTCATCTATGGCTACACCTTC.